This T cell receptor (beta chain) appears in the sequencing data of a study of T cell responses to AZD1222 COVID-19 vaccine. The study's findings and limits: Baseline serology detected seropositivity in only six or seven AZD1222 recipients. After two AZD1222 doses, spike-specific TCR breadth and depth rose versus day 0. The donors showed a predominance of white British ancestry and of females, with possible underestimation of clonal diversity.

Turning to this clone: The antigen is undetermined.

V lost 6 bases, J lost 5 bases, and 6 bases stayed unmatched. The CDR3 length is 15 residues. From germline, CDR1 is MDHEN and CDR2 SYDVKM. The protocol was immunoSEQ multiplex PCR, while the TCRdb copy is restricted to in-frame clones and leaves out a portion. Of about 150,000 clones detected, approximately 90% appear once; the ten largest clones hold 3% to 3.5%. This receptor was identified in an adult in good health. The genes are TRBV28 and TRBJ1-4; 10 bases map to TRBD1. The input for sequencing was peripheral blood, taken on day 0 of AZD1222 vaccination. The CDR3 region has the DNA TGTGCCAGCAGCCGGCCGGACAGGGGGAATGAAAAACTGTTTTTT. It encodes CASSRPDRGNEKLFF.